This T cell receptor (beta chain) came from a study of blood T cell repertoires in COVID-19. Study-level information: COVID-19 samples, acute and convalescent, were from the United States, Italy and Spain. Nucleic acid was either cDNA or gDNA, and it came from T cells, B-cell-depleted T cells, or PBMCs.

In the study's own analysis: Amplification of reference gene primers was used by the study to estimate nucleated cell counts. Sequenced by immunoSEQ multiplex PCR; TCRdb stores in-frame clones only, minus some. V and J calls and clone size are as listed in that table; D and trimming were resolved from the DNA. The table records under 200,000 clones, over 80% of them present only once. This CDR3 contains 17 residues. From germline, CDR1 is MGHDK and CDR2 SYGVNS. Trimming removed 0 bases from V and 12 bases from J, with 21 bases in between. The receptor's source is a woman aged 55-70 years with acute or convalescent COVID-19. The sample consisted of peripheral blood. The chain joins TRBV25-1 to TRBJ1-6; tentative D call: TRBD1 (5 bases). Written as DNA, the CDR3 is TGTGCCAGCAGTGAATATACGGGGGGTCAACGAGTCGTACCCCTCCACTTT. This sequence encodes CASSEYTGGQRVVPLHF.